The sequence of this TCR beta chain was determined in a study of regulatory T cells in long-lasting Graves disease. This clonotype was picked up many times. Combining iRepertoire HTBI primers with Arm-PCR of CDR3 regions, the authors built TCR beta libraries. MiXCR was run by TCRdb on the multiplex PCR reads, yielding one entry per CDR3 protein. The data contain 530,000 or so distinct CDR3 sequences, more than 15% of them singletons. Specified time point: newly diagnosed GD, antithyroid drugs for less than 3 months. TCR sequences were obtained from RNA taken from PBMCs. This CDR3 has 20 residues. Per the germline V gene, CDR1 is SGHTA and CDR2 is FQGNSA. V lost 3 bases and J lost 0; bases outside the gene matches: 14. This same sample was also part of a study on T cells in Graves' hyperthyroidism and ophthalmopathy.

The sequence was obtained from a man aged 18 to 29 with Graves disease. V gene TRBV7-2 combines with J gene TRBJ2-3, with TRBD2 matching over 11 bases. The specimen was peripheral blood mononuclear cells (PBMCs), collected at new diagnosis, from a patient treated with antithyroid drugs. CDR3 region: CASSFVLAGVGGTSTDTQYF. The DNA of the CDR3 is TGTGCCAGCAGCTTCGTACTAGCGGGAGTGGGGGGTACTAGCACAGATACGCAGTATTTT. Full variable domain (rest looked up from reference TRBV7-2 and TRBJ2-3): GAGVSQSPSNKVTEKGKDVELRCDPISGHTALYWYRQSLGQGLEFLIYFQGNSAPDKSGLPSDRFSAERTGGSVSTLTIQRTQQEDSAVYLCASSFVLAGVGGTSTDTQYFGPGTRLTVL.